This entry lists 32 T cell receptor beta chains sequenced from one sample in a study of shared clonotypes between healthy human individuals. Generated by immunoSEQ multiplex PCR, the TCRdb table keeps only in-frame clones and is missing some. This sample has fewer than 400,000 clones, with approximately 74% found just once. Specimen: memory CD4+ T cells sorted from blood. Subset described: CD45RA-negative fraction. These receptors came from a man between 25 and 39 years old in good health.

V usage is TRBV2 and J usage is TRBJ2-5; TRBD2 might be the D (6 bases). The CDR3 has 15 residues. V lost 6 bases to trimming and J lost 5 bases, with 19 bases between them. Per the germline V gene, CDR1 is SNHLY and CDR2 is FYNNEI. CDR3 sequence (DNA): TGTGCCAGCAGGGCGCTAGGCGGGGAATATGAGACCCAGTACTTC. Translating gives CASRALGGEYETQYF. The full variable domain, its missing parts supplied by reference TRBV2 and TRBJ2-5, is EPEVTQTPSHQVTQMGQEVILRCVPISNHLYFYWYRQILGQKVEFLVSFYNNEISEKSEIFDDQFSVERPDGSNFTLKIRSTKLEDSAMYFCASRALGGEYETQYFGPGTRLLVL.

V and J are TRBV5-6 and TRBJ2-3; a possible D gene is TRBD2 (6 bases). V was shortened by 4 bases and J by 5 bases, with 14 bases between the two germline ends. CDR3 length equals 14 residues. Germline CDR1 is SGHDT and CDR2 is YYEEEE. CDR3: CASSRRGAGDTQYF. Here the CDR3 DNA reads TGTGCCAGCAGCCGTCGGGGAGCGGGAGATACGCAGTATTTT.

The chain combines TRBV4-1 with TRBJ2-1, with TRBD2 matching over 7 bases. The CDR3 sequence is 15 residues long. J was trimmed by 12 bases and V by 0 bases; bases with no gene match: 11. In germline, CDR1 is MGHRA, CDR2 YSYEKL. The CDR3, as DNA: TGCGCCAGCAGCCAAGATCGGCCGGCGGGAGCGTTGCAGTTCTTC. This codes for CASSQDRPAGALQFF.

The V gene is TRBV19, the J gene TRBJ1-2; a weak D match, TRBD1 (5 bases). The CDR3 is made up of 15 amino acids. With 4 bases removed from V and 2 bases from J, the gap between germline ends came to 14 bases. Germline CDR1 reads LNHDA; CDR2 reads SQIVND (reference sequence). The CDR3 loop reads CASSTRQGSNYGYTF. The DNA for the CDR3 is TGTGCCAGTAGTACTCGGCAGGGTTCGAACTATGGCTACACCTTC. The variable domain in full, with the rest retrieved from reference TRBV19 and TRBJ1-2, is DGGITQSPKYLFRKEGQNVTLSCEQNLNHDAMYWYRQDPGQGLRLIYYSQIVNDFQKGDIAEGYSVSREKKESFPLTVTSAQKNPTAFYLCASSTRQGSNYGYTFGSGTRLTVV.

This clone appeared a few times. The V call is TRBV10-1, the J call TRBJ2-2, with D possibly being TRBD1 (6 bases). CDR3 size: 15 residues. The V end was cut by 3 bases, the J end by 8 bases, with 16 bases between. The germline V gene has CDR1 WNHNN and CDR2 SYGVQD (reference sequence). In DNA, the CDR3 is TGCGCCAGCAGTGACCCCAACAGGGTATCAGGGGAGCTGTTTTTT. It specifies CASSDPNRVSGELFF.

The chain uses TRBV5-1 and TRBJ2-2; D is undetermined. The CDR3 consists of 14 residues. Germline V CDR1 and CDR2: SGHRS, YFSETQ. The V gene lost 2 bases and the J gene lost 8 bases, with 13 bases spanning the gap. CDR3 amino acids: CASSFVLVSGELFF. The DNA of the CDR3 is TGCGCCAGCAGCTTCGTTTTAGTGTCAGGGGAGCTGTTTTTT.

This clone was picked up one time. The sample contains more than one DNA sequence encoding this CDR3. The genes are TRBV7-6 and TRBJ2-5; D might be TRBD1 (6 bases). In germline, CDR1 is SGHVS, CDR2 FNYEAQ. V was trimmed by 0 bases and J by 1 base, leaving 9 bases between them. The CDR3 is 15 amino acids. Here the CDR3 DNA reads TGTGCCAGCAGCTTAGCGGTGGACAGCCAAGAGACCCAGTACTTC. It is translated as CASSLAVDSQETQYF.

The chain carries TRBV9 and TRBJ2-3; D is unresolved. V was cut by 2 bases and J by 6 bases, with 16 bases left in between. Germline CDR1 is SGDLS and CDR2 is YYNGEE. This CDR3 is 15 amino acids long. The CDR3 is CASSVQTPGLDTQYF. The CDR3 DNA sequence: TGTGCCAGCAGCGTTCAGACACCCGGCTTGGATACGCAGTATTTT.

CDR3 sequence: CASSLGRINEKLFF. The CDR3 DNA reads as TGTGCCAGCAGCTTAGGACGGATAAATGAAAAACTGTTTTTT. This chain uses TRBV7-8 with TRBJ1-4, with D hard to call. In germline, CDR1 is SGHVS, CDR2 FQNEAQ. The CDR3 is made up of 14 amino acids. V gave up 1 base and J gave up 5 bases, with 8 bases separating them.

The chain employs TRBV30 and TRBJ2-2; no clear D gene. V was cut by 1 base and J by 4 bases, with 10 bases left in between. From germline, CDR1 is GTSNPN and CDR2 SVGIG (reference sequence). The CDR3 is 14 amino acids. The CDR3 is CAWSGWIGTGELFF. CDR3 nucleotides: TGTGCCTGGAGTGGGTGGATTGGCACCGGGGAGCTGTTTTTT.

The CDR3 loop reads CASRKTRTTQETQYF. CDR3 nucleotides: TGTGCCAGCAGGAAGACTAGAACTACCCAAGAGACCCAGTACTTC. The chain recombines TRBV2 with TRBJ2-5; D perhaps matches TRBD2 (6 bases). CDR1 is SNHLY and CDR2 is FYNNEI in the germline V gene. The V end was cut by 6 bases, the J end by 1 base, with 15 bases between. CDR3 size: 15 residues.

V is TRBV18 and J is TRBJ2-3; TRBD1 agrees at 7 bases. There are 13 residues in the CDR3. The germline V gene encodes CDR1 KGHSH and CDR2 LQKENI. The V and J ends lost 1 base and 11 bases, in that order; junction bases with no gene match: 6. CDR3 in amino acids: CASSPRGTEGQYF. In DNA, the CDR3 is TGTGCCAGCTCACCACGAGGGACAGAGGGGCAGTATTTT. The full variable domain, its missing parts supplied by reference TRBV18 and TRBJ2-3, is NAGVMQNPRHLVRRRGQEARLRCSPMKGHSHVYWYRQLPEEGLKFMVYLQKENIIDESGMPKERFSAEFPKEGPSILRIQQVVRGDSAAYFCASSPRGTEGQYFGPGTRLTVL.

This clone was seen only a few times. The chain links TRBV13 to TRBJ2-7; D possibly corresponds to TRBD2 (5 bases). V was trimmed by 5 bases and J by 1 base, leaving 18 bases between them. The V gene's germline CDR1 is PRHDT and CDR2 FYEKMQ (reference sequence). This CDR3 spans 16 amino acids. CDR3 sequence reads: CASSLLSGSRSYEQYF. CDR3 nucleotides: TGTGCCAGCAGCCTCCTCAGCGGCAGCCGTTCCTACGAGCAGTACTTC.

The chain couples TRBV28 to TRBJ2-3; D gene uncertain. The CDR3 consists of 13 residues. Germline V lookup: CDR1 MDHEN, CDR2 SYDVKM. V was trimmed by 3 bases and J by 5 bases, leaving 9 bases between them. The CDR3 loop is CASSFYNQDTQYF. The CDR3 coding sequence is TGTGCCAGCAGTTTTTATAATCAAGATACGCAGTATTTT.

This clone was recorded a few times. One base away lies a much larger clone, so this may be a sequencing read error. The chain uses TRBV14 and TRBJ2-5; a weak D match, TRBD1 (6 bases). The CDR3 is made up of 12 amino acids. V lost 4 bases to trimming and J lost 5 bases, with 8 bases between them. Germline V CDR1 and CDR2: SGHDN, FVKESK. This chain's CDR3 is CASSPQGETQYF. The CDR3 DNA reads as TGTGCCAGCAGCCCCCAGGGGGAGACCCAGTACTTC. Full variable domain (outside the CDR3, taken from reference TRBV14 and TRBJ2-5): EAGVTQFPSHSVIEKGQTVTLRCDPISGHDNLYWYRRVMGKEIKFLLHFVKESKQDESGMPNNRFLAERTGGTYSTLKVQPAELEDSGVYFCASSPQGETQYFGPGTRLLVL.

This clone turned up a few times. V and J are TRBV11-2 and TRBJ1-1; D is perhaps TRBD1 (6 bases). The CDR3 has 16 residues. Trimming shortened V by 2 bases and J by 1 base, and 14 bases separated the two germline ends. CDR1 is SGHAT and CDR2 is FQNNGV in the germline V gene. As DNA, the CDR3 is TGTGCCAGCAGCTTAAGGTTCGGGACAAAGAACACTGAAGCTTTCTTT. Translating it yields CASSLRFGTKNTEAFF. Variable domain in full (rest from reference TRBV11-2 and TRBJ1-1): EAGVAQSPRYKIIEKRQSVAFWCNPISGHATLYWYQQILGQGPKLLIQFQNNGVVDDSQLPKDRFSAERLKGVDSTLKIQPAKLEDSAVYLCASSLRFGTKNTEAFFGQGTRLTVV.

Many counts were recorded for this clone. This chain joins TRBV11-2 and TRBJ1-2; D is unclear. This CDR3 spans 14 amino acids. Germline assignment: CDR1 SGHAT and CDR2 FQNNGV. Trimming pared 5 bases from V and 0 bases from J, leaving 10 bases between. The CDR3 spells CASSQQRANYGYTF. The CDR3 DNA reads as TGTGCCAGCAGCCAACAGCGAGCTAACTATGGCTACACCTTC.

The chain has TRBV10-2 and TRBJ2-7, with D hard to call. Trimming took off 2 bases at V and 0 bases at J, with 8 bases between the two ends. Germline CDR1 reads WSHSY; CDR2 reads SAAADI. The CDR3 runs 14 residues. CDR3 in amino acids: CASSEIQASYEQYF. In nucleotides, the CDR3 is TGCGCCAGCAGTGAGATCCAGGCCTCCTACGAGCAGTACTTC.

The chain carries TRBV7-9 and TRBJ1-4; D unresolved. CDR1 SEHNR and CDR2 FQNEAQ come from the germline V gene (reference sequence). The CDR3 runs 15 residues. V was cut by 5 bases and J by 8 bases, with 18 bases left in between. As DNA, the CDR3 is TGTGCCAGCAGCCAGAGACCCGTGGTTGGGGAAAAACTGTTTTTT. Translating gives CASSQRPVVGEKLFF.

The gene calls are TRBV28 and TRBJ1-5; D remains ambiguous. The germline V and J ends were trimmed by 5 bases and 1 base, with 15 bases remaining between them. The CDR3 totals 16 residues. Germline V gene sequence: CDR1 MDHEN, CDR2 SYDVKM. CDR3 nucleotides: TGTGCCAGCAGTACCGAAGTCCGGGGAAGCAATCAGCCCCAGCATTTT. Its protein is CASSTEVRGSNQPQHF.

The chain has TRBV29-1 and TRBJ1-5; D is ambiguous. CDR3 length: 13 residues. V lost 4 bases to trimming and J lost 3 bases, with 10 bases between them. CDR1 is SQVTM and CDR2 is ANQGSEA in the germline V gene. CDR3 protein: CSVVVQFNQPQHF. CDR3 in DNA: TGCAGCGTTGTAGTACAGTTCAATCAGCCCCAGCATTTT.

The chain joins TRBV5-4 to TRBJ1-1, with a weak D call TRBD1 (6 bases). Germline V gene data show CDR1 as SGHNT and CDR2 as YYREEE (reference sequence). CDR3 size: 15 residues. V gave up 4 bases and J gave up 2 bases, with 15 bases separating them. The CDR3 DNA is TGTGCCAGCAGCCGTGAGACAGGACACAACACTGAAGCTTTCTTT. Translation: CASSRETGHNTEAFF.

The genes are TRBV2 and TRBJ2-3, with 7 bases matching TRBD1. Looked up from germline, CDR1 is SNHLY and CDR2 is FYNNEI. With 6 bases clipped from V and 7 bases from J, the junction kept 7 bases outside the gene matches. The CDR3 is 13 amino acids. In nucleotides, the CDR3 is TGTGCCAGCAGCGTAACAGGGGATAATACGCAGTATTTT. Translating it yields CASSVTGDNTQYF.

The chain combines TRBV28 with TRBJ2-7, with a tentative D call TRBD1 (5 bases). Germline V gene data show CDR1 as MDHEN and CDR2 as SYDVKM. The CDR3 is made up of 15 amino acids. Trimming cost V 2 bases and J 2 bases, with 13 bases left between them. The CDR3 nucleotides read TGTGCCAGCAGTTTACCAGGGCCCGGAACCTACGAGCAGTACTTC. Translating it yields CASSLPGPGTYEQYF.

This clone has only a few counts. The V gene is TRBV6-1, the J gene TRBJ2-4, with D possibly being TRBD1 (5 bases). The germline V gene has CDR1 MNHNS and CDR2 SASEGT. The CDR3 spans 12 residues. Trimming stripped 0 bases from V and 8 bases from J, with 5 bases between. The CDR3 DNA reads TGTGCCAGCAGTGAAGCGGGGCACATTCAGTACTTC. It is translated as CASSEAGHIQYF.

The chain carries TRBV19 and TRBJ2-1; D gene uncertain. The CDR3 length is 17 residues. Trimming stripped 6 bases from V and 0 bases from J, with 18 bases between. CDR1 is LNHDA, CDR2 SQIVND, per germline (reference sequence). The CDR3 nucleotides read TGTGCCAGTAGCCCTTTCCGAGCGCAAAGCTCCTACAATGAGCAGTTCTTC. It codes for CASSPFRAQSSYNEQFF.

The chain combines TRBV6-1 with TRBJ1-2; perhaps TRBD1 as D (6 bases). This CDR3 spans 12 amino acids. The germline V and J ends were trimmed by 5 bases and 4 bases, with 8 bases remaining between them. The V gene's germline CDR1 is MNHNS and CDR2 SASEGT. DNA of the CDR3: TGTGCCAGCAGTTCGGACAGCTATGGCTACACCTTC. Amino acids: CASSSDSYGYTF.

This clone was recorded at least ten times. The V gene is TRBV11-2, the J gene TRBJ2-1; tentatively, D is TRBD2 (6 bases). V lost 0 bases and J 7 bases, leaving 16 bases between the germline ends. The germline CDR1 and CDR2 sequences are SGHAT and FQNNGV. CDR3 length equals 16 residues. The CDR3 spells CASSLDWVGSGNEQFF. The CDR3 nucleotides read TGTGCCAGCAGCTTAGATTGGGTGGGTAGCGGTAATGAGCAGTTCTTC.

The genes are TRBV30 and TRBJ1-1, with unresolved D. Between the trimmed V and J ends, which lost 8 bases and 7 bases, there was a span of 17 bases. Germline CDR1 and CDR2: GTSNPN and SVGIG (reference sequence). This CDR3 spans 12 amino acids. This chain's CDR3 is CAQSRLNGEAFF. CDR3 bases: TGTGCCCAAAGTAGGTTAAACGGTGAAGCTTTCTTT.

V is TRBV19 and J is TRBJ2-5, with 7 bases fitting TRBD1. Germline V gene lookup returns CDR1 LNHDA and CDR2 SQIVND (reference sequence). CDR3 size: 13 residues. The V and J ends lost 4 bases and 4 bases, in that order; junction bases with no gene match: 3. This CDR3 is CASSKTGVETQYF. The CDR3 bases are TGTGCCAGTAGTAAAACAGGGGTAGAGACCCAGTACTTC.

The V call is TRBV19, the J call TRBJ1-3; TRBD1 is a possible D gene (6 bases). The V gene lost 4 bases and the J gene lost 3 bases, with 10 bases spanning the gap. Germline V gives CDR1 LNHDA, CDR2 SQIVND (reference sequence). The CDR3 sequence is 14 residues long. The CDR3 nucleotides are TGTGCCAGTAGTACCCGGACAGTTGGAAACACCATATATTTT. Translated, it gives CASSTRTVGNTIYF.

This clone occurred many times. Lacking the conserved final phenylalanine or tryptophan, this CDR3 likely reflects a read error. Because the CDR3's place on the DNA is in doubt, the DNA is left out and the CDR3 is given as listed by TCRdb. The genes are TRBV29-1 and TRBJ1-1. The CDR3 numbers 8 amino acids, ends counted. Looked up from germline, CDR1 is SQVTM and CDR2 is ANQGSEA. CDR3 loop: CSVEAGGV.